This T cell receptor (beta chain) stems from a study of blood T cell repertoires in COVID-19. Generated by immunoSEQ multiplex PCR, the TCRdb table keeps only in-frame clones and is missing some. The table includes over 200,000 clones, 88% detected once. Germline-derived CDR1 and CDR2 are KGHSH and LQKENI. Deletions cut 3 bases from V and 0 bases from J, with 11 bases between. The CDR3 spans 15 residues. Sample: peripheral blood. This TCR was sampled from a woman aged 55 to 70 with acute or convalescent COVID-19. This chain uses TRBV18 with TRBJ1-1; no clear D. CDR3 sequence: CASSPPVSMNTEAFF. CDR3 coding DNA: TGTGCCAGCTCACCCCCGGTATCAATGAACACTGAAGCTTTCTTT.